This T cell receptor beta chain was recorded in a study of metastatic and nonmetastatic thyroid tumors. General study points: Benign nodules reportedly had significantly lower TCR beta diversity than malignant thyroid tumors in blood and tumor.

This clone was seen a handful of times. Antigen specificity is unknown. The CDR3 contains 11 residues. Germline lookup yields CDR1 MNHEY and CDR2 SMNVEV (reference sequence). The V and J ends lost 10 bases and 10 bases respectively, with 14 bases between them. Through MiXCR, TCRdb re-clonotyped the PCR reads. Of about 24,000 clones in the sample, 20% to 30% were seen once. Every patient underwent thyroid surgery untreated. Sequencing used tumor tissue. J is TRBJ2-1 and V is TRBV27, with D possibly being TRBD2 (6 bases). The receptor's source is a male donor with papillary thyroid cancer or a benign thyroid nodule (not recorded which). Some clones in this sample may be carry-over from other donors' samples. The CDR3 DNA is TGTGCCACCGCGGTAGCGGCAGAGCAGTTCTTC. Amino acids: CATAVAAEQFF.